This TCR beta chain appears in the sequencing data of a study of cytomegalovirus exposure and HLA in healthy donors. 13 Jbeta primers and 60 Vbeta primers were used for the PCR. Using immunoSEQ multiplex PCR, the repertoire was profiled, and TCRdb retains in-frame clones only, with some absent. The sample lists 160,000 or so clones, roughly 80% seen once, with around 4.1% in the top ten. As for this clone: Antigen unknown.

General study findings and limits: A few chains tied to CMV proved CMV antigen-specific in vitro. Across all donors, roughly uniform sequencing depth was an assumption of the presence/absence analyses.

This receptor was obtained from a man aged 50 to 60 in good health and CMV-seropositive. The sequenced sample consisted of PBMCs.

CDR3 nucleotides: TGTGCCAGCAGCCTCGACAGGGGCGACTATGGCTACACCTTC. It yields the protein CASSLDRGDYGYTF. The chain carries TRBV9 and TRBJ1-2; TRBD1 matches at 8 bases. Trimming removed 4 bases from V and 3 bases from J; junction bases left unmatched: 5. Germline values: CDR1 SGDLS, CDR2 YYNGEE. The length of the CDR3 is 14 residues.